This T cell receptor (beta chain) was sequenced during a study of blood T cell repertoires in COVID-19. Whole-study context: Samples taken during acute and convalescent COVID-19 were collected in the United States, Italy and Spain. In each case, the material was cDNA or gDNA derived from T cells, B-cell-depleted T cells, or PBMCs.

V gave up 3 bases and J gave up 4 bases, with 16 bases separating them. The CDR3 has 15 amino acids. Germline loops: CDR1 SGHKS, CDR2 YYEKEE (reference sequence). Using immunoSEQ multiplex PCR, the repertoire was profiled, and TCRdb retains in-frame clones only, with some absent. This sample has 390,000 or so clones; around 87% occur once, and the top ten carry about 10%. A Seattle source enrolled patients during active infection and followed them longitudinally. V is TRBV5-5 and J is TRBJ1-2, with D tentatively TRBD1 (5 bases). Material for sequencing was peripheral blood. This TCR came from a woman between 25 and 40 years old with COVID-19, enrolled during active disease. The DNA of the CDR3 is TGTGCCAGCAGCTACCGGGTCACCGGGGGCTATGGCTACACCTTC. Its translation: CASSYRVTGGYGYTF.